This record concerns one T cell receptor (beta chain) sequence. Germline V gene lookup returns CDR1 SGHNT and CDR2 YENEEA. J lost 5 bases, V lost 5 bases, and 7 bases had no gene match. CDR3 size: 14 residues. The sample is drawn from a study of blood T cells in healthy people across ages. Together with a sample-barcoded 5' primer, a J-beta primer mix was included in a second PCR lasting about 7 to 11 cycles. Using its own MiXCR run on the 5' RACE reads, TCRdb lists one record per CDR3 protein. Here the sample spans 800,000 or so distinct CDR3 sequences, 62% being singletons. The sequenced material came from blood. The chain employs TRBV11-3 and TRBJ2-7; 9 bases align to TRBD1. This sequence was found in a man aged 30 to 45 in good health. In DNA form, the CDR3 reads TGTGCCAGCAGCCCACGGGACAGGGTGCACGAGCAGTACTTC. Translated: CASSPRDRVHEQYF. The full variable domain, its missing parts supplied by reference TRBV11-3 and TRBJ2-7, is EAGVVQSPRYKIIEKKQPVAFWCNPISGHNTLYWYLQNLGQGPELLIRYENEEAVDDSQLPKDRFSAERLKGVDSTLKIQPAELGDSAVYLCASSPRDRVHEQYFGPGTRLTVT.